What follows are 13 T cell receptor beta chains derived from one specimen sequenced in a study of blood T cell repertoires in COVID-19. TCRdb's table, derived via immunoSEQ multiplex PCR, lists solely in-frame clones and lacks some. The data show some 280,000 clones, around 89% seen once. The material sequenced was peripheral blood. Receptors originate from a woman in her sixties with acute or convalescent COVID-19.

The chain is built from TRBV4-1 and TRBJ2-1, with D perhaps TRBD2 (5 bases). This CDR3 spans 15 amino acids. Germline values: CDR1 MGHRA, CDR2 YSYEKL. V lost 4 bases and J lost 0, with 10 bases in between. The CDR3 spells CASSREGLSYNEQFF. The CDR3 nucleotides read TGCGCCAGCAGCCGCGAGGGCCTCTCCTACAATGAGCAGTTCTTC.

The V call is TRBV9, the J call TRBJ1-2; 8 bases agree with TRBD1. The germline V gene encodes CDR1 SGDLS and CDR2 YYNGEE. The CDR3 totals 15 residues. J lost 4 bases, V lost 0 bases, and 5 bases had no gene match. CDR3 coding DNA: TGTGCCAGCAGCGTAGTGAACAGGGGGAGCTATGGCTACACCTTC. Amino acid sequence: CASSVVNRGSYGYTF.

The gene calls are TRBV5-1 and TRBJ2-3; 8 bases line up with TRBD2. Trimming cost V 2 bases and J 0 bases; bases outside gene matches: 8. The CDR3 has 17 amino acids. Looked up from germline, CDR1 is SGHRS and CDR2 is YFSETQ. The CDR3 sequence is CASSFPRGVVSTDTQYF. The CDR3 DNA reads TGCGCCAGCAGCTTTCCGCGGGGGGTTGTTAGCACAGATACGCAGTATTTT.

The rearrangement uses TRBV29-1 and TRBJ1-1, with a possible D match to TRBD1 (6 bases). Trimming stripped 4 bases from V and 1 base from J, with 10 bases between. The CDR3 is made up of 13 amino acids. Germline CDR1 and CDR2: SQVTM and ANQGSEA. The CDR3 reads CSVGVTGNTEAFF. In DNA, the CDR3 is TGCAGCGTTGGGGTGACAGGGAACACTGAAGCTTTCTTT.

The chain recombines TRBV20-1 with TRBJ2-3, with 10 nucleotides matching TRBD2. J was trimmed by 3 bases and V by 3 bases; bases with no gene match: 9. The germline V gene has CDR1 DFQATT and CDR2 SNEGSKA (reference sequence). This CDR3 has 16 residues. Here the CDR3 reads CSASDPSGSSTDTQYF. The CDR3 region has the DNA TGCAGTGCTAGTGATCCTAGCGGGAGTAGTACAGATACGCAGTATTTT.

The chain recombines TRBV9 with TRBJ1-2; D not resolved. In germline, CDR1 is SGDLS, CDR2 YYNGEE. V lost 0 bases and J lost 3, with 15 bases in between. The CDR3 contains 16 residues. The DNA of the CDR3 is TGTGCCAGCAGCGTAGCTGGTACAGCCAACTACTATGGCTACACCTTC. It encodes CASSVAGTANYYGYTF.

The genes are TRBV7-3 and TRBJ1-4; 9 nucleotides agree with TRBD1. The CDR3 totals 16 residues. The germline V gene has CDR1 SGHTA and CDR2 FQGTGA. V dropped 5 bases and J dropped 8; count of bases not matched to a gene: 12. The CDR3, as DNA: TGTGCCAGCAGCACAAAAGAGGGGACAGGGAAGGAAAAACTGTTTTTT. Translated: CASSTKEGTGKEKLFF.

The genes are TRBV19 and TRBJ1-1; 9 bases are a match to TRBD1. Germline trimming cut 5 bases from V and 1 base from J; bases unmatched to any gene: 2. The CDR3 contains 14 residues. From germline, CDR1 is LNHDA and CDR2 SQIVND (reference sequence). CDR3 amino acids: CASSPTGGNTEAFF. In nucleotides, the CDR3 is TGTGCCAGTAGTCCGACAGGGGGGAACACTGAAGCTTTCTTT. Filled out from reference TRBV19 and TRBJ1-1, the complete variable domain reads DGGITQSPKYLFRKEGQNVTLSCEQNLNHDAMYWYRQDPGQGLRLIYYSQIVNDFQKGDIAEGYSVSREKKESFPLTVTSAQKNPTAFYLCASSPTGGNTEAFFGQGTRLTVV.

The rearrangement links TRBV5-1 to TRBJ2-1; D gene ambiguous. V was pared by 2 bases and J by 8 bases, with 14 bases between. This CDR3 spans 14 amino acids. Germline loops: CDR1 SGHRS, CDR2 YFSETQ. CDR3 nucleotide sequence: TGCGCCAGCAGCTTATCCAGGTCCAGAGATGAGCAGTTCTTC. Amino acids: CASSLSRSRDEQFF. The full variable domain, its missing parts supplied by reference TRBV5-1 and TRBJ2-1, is KAGVTQTPRYLIKTRGQQVTLSCSPISGHRSVSWYQQTPGQGLQFLFEYFSETQRNKGNFPGRFSGRQFSNSRSEMNVSTLELGDSALYLCASSLSRSRDEQFFGPGTRLTVL.

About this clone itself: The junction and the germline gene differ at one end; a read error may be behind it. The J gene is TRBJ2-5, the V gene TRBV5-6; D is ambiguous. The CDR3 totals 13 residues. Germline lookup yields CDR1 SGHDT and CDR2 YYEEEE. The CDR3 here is CASSLATTHTLHF. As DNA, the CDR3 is TGTGCCAGCAGCTTGGCGACAACTCACACCCTTCACTTC. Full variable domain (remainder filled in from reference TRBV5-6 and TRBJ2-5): DAGVTQSPTHLIKTRGQQVTLRCSPKSGHDTVSWYQQALGQGPQFIFQYYEEEERQRGNFPDRFSGHQFPNYSSELNVNALLLGDSALYLCASSLATTHTLHFGPGTRLLVL.

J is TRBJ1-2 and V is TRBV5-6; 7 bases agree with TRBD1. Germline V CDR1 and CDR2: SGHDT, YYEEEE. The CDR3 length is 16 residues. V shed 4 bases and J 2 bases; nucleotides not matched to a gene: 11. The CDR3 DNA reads TGTGCCAGCAGCCAAAGGGTACAGGGGCGGAACTATGGCTACACCTTC. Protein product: CASSQRVQGRNYGYTF.

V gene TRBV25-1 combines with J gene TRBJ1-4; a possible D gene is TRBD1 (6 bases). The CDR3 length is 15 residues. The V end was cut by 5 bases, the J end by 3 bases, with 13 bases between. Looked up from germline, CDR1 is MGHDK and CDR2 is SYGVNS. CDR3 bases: TGTGCCAGCAGTCCAGCGGGGGCGGCTAATGAAAAACTGTTTTTT. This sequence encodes CASSPAGAANEKLFF.

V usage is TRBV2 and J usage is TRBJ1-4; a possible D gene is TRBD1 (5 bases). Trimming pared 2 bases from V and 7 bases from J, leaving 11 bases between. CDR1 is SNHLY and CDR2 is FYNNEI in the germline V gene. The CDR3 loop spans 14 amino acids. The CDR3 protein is CASSERGFIEKLFF. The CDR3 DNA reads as TGTGCCAGCAGTGAAAGGGGTTTCATTGAAAAACTGTTTTTT.